The 26 T cell receptor beta chains listed next were all sequenced from one sample in a study of early T cells in non-severe SARS-CoV-2 infection. TCRdb passed the 5' RACE reads through MiXCR, listing each CDR3 protein once. Of under 30,000 distinct CDR3 sequences in the sample, less than 6% are singletons; the top ten hold less than 3%. Source material: whole blood. The receptor set was obtained from an adult who was a healthcare worker with PCR-confirmed SARS-CoV-2 infection or an uninfected control (not recorded which).

This clonotype was detected a few times. V and J are TRBV11-2 and TRBJ2-3, with TRBD2 matching over 11 bases. This CDR3 is 16 amino acids long. V lost 5 bases, J lost 2 bases, and 6 bases stayed unmatched. Germline loops: CDR1 SGHAT, CDR2 FQNNGV. The CDR3: CASSLLAGGITDTQYF. The CDR3 region has the DNA TGTGCCAGCAGCCTCCTAGCGGGGGGCATCACAGATACGCAGTATTTT.

V usage is TRBV4-1 and J usage is TRBJ2-1, with D possibly matching TRBD2 (5 bases). Germline CDR1 MGHRA, CDR2 YSYEKL. CDR3 length equals 14 residues. V was cut by 6 bases and J by 8 bases, with 17 bases left in between. The CDR3 region is CASSDGVLGDEQFF. The CDR3 bases are TGCGCCAGCAGTGACGGGGTCCTCGGCGATGAGCAGTTCTTC.

This clonotype was counted ten times or more. The genes are TRBV6-1 and TRBJ2-7; D not resolved. Germline V gene sequence: CDR1 MNHNS, CDR2 SASEGT. The germline V and J ends were trimmed by 5 bases and 3 bases, with 11 bases remaining between them. The CDR3 length is 13 residues. Written as DNA, the CDR3 is TGTGCCAGCAGTAGTAACCGATACTACGAGCAGTACTTC. Amino acids: CASSSNRYYEQYF.

This clonotype was seen repeatedly, ten times or more. The rearrangement links TRBV3-1 to TRBJ2-3; 8 bases line up with TRBD2. V was pared by 4 bases and J by 4 bases, with 7 bases of the junction left unmatched. The CDR3 sequence is 15 residues long. CDR1 LGHDT and CDR2 YNNKEL come from the germline V gene (reference sequence). CDR3 nucleotides: TGTGCCAGCAGCCGGCGGCGGGGGGCCTCAGATACGCAGTATTTT. Protein product: CASSRRRGASDTQYF.

This clonotype was seen at least ten times. The J gene is TRBJ2-7, the V gene TRBV18; a possible D gene is TRBD1 (6 bases). The CDR3 spans 15 residues. The V and J ends lost 3 bases and 7 bases respectively, with 19 bases between them. The germline V gene has CDR1 KGHSH and CDR2 LQKENI. As DNA, the CDR3 is TGTGCCAGCTCACCGGTTAGACAGGTCCCTGGGGAGCAGTACTTC. Its translation is CASSPVRQVPGEQYF.

By share, this clonotype ranks as medium-sized (0.01 to 0.1%). The rearrangement links TRBV6-2 or TRBV6-3 to TRBJ2-2; 7 bases align to TRBD1. The CDR3 is 15 residues long. Trimming cost V 7 bases and J 2 bases; bases outside gene matches: 7. The germline gives CDR1 MNHEY, CDR2 SVGEGT. The CDR3 nucleotides are TGTGCCAGCACCCTGACAGGGATTAACACCGGGGAGCTGTTTTTT. Its protein product is CASTLTGINTGELFF.

A remark on this clonotype: This sequence may be a read error, since a much larger clone differs from it by one base. The rearrangement links TRBV11-2 to TRBJ2-3; 9 bases fit TRBD2. This CDR3 comprises 15 residues. Germline CDR1 is SGHAT and CDR2 is FQNNGV. The CDR3 is CASRKSGGHPETQYF. CDR3 coding DNA: TGTGCCAGCAGAAAGAGCGGGGGGCACCCAGAAACGCAGTATTTT. The whole variable domain, remainder taken from reference TRBV11-2 and TRBJ2-3, is EAGVAQSPRYKIIEKRQSVAFWCNPISGHATLYWYQQILGQGPKLLIQFQNNGVVDDSQLPKDRFSAERLKGVDSTLKIQPAKLEDSAVYLCASRKSGGHPETQYFGPGTRLTVL.

This clonotype appeared many times. This rearrangement joins TRBV18 to TRBJ1-2; D remains ambiguous. Germline assignment: CDR1 KGHSH and CDR2 LQKENI. V was shortened by 3 bases and J by 2 bases, with 10 bases between the two germline ends. The CDR3 covers 14 residues. The CDR3 protein is CASSPTLDNYGYTF. CDR3 DNA sequence: TGTGCCAGCTCACCGACCCTAGACAACTATGGCTACACCTTC.

The table lists this clonotype with a few counts. The chain employs TRBV7-9 and TRBJ2-3; D possibly corresponds to TRBD1 (5 bases). This CDR3 is built from 13 residues. Germline-derived CDR1 and CDR2 are SEHNR and FQNEAQ (reference sequence). Trimming pared 6 bases from V and 1 base from J, leaving 8 bases between. CDR3 sequence (DNA): TGTGCCAGCAGGGGCAGGGGCACAGATACGCAGTATTTT. Translated: CASRGRGTDTQYF.

This clonotype occurred many times. The chain joins TRBV28 to TRBJ2-7, with TRBD2 as a possible D gene (5 bases). CDR1 is MDHEN, CDR2 SYDVKM, per germline. V shed 5 bases and J shed 0 bases, with 11 bases lying between them. The CDR3 has 14 amino acids. CDR3 DNA sequence: TGTGCCAGCAGTCCCCGGGGTGGCTCCTACGAGCAGTACTTC. This sequence encodes CASSPRGGSYEQYF.

This clonotype was observed a handful of times. The genes are TRBV28 and TRBJ2-6; possible D gene TRBD2, 6 bases. This CDR3 region has 16 residues. In germline, CDR1 is MDHEN, CDR2 SYDVKM. With 3 bases removed from V and 5 bases from J, the gap between germline ends came to 14 bases. DNA of the CDR3: TGTGCCAGCAGTTTTTACTGGGGGGAACGGGCCAACGTCCTGACTTTC. Translating it yields CASSFYWGERANVLTF.

Relative to its sample, this clonotype is medium-sized (0.01 to 0.1%). This chain links TRBV6-1 with TRBJ1-5; 7 nucleotides align to TRBD1. The V gene's germline CDR1 is MNHNS and CDR2 SASEGT. The ends lost 6 bases at V and 4 bases at J; junction bases unmatched: 9. This CDR3 has 15 residues. The CDR3 spells CASRFTGTDNQPQHF. Here the CDR3 DNA reads TGTGCCAGCAGGTTCACCGGGACAGATAATCAGCCCCAGCATTTT.

As concerns this clonotype: Since a much larger clone is just one base distant, this may be a read error. V and J are TRBV19 and TRBJ2-2; no clear D gene. This CDR3 has 15 amino acids. V was trimmed by 4 bases and J by 0 bases, leaving 9 bases between them. Germline V gene sequence: CDR1 LNHDA, CDR2 SQIVND (reference sequence). The CDR3 DNA reads as TGTGCCAGTAGTACCCTACTCACGAACACCGGGGAGCTGTTTTTT. Protein sequence: CASSTLLTNTGELFF.

This clonotype occurred many times. V is TRBV29-1 and J is TRBJ1-2, with TRBD1 as a possible D gene (6 bases). The germline gives CDR1 SQVTM, CDR2 ANQGSEA. Trimming stripped 5 bases from V and 6 bases from J, with 7 bases between. This CDR3 has 10 residues. CDR3 sequence: CSVSGDGYTF. The CDR3 bases are TGCAGCGTTTCAGGGGATGGCTACACCTTC. The full variable domain, rest sourced from reference TRBV29-1 and TRBJ1-2, is SAVISQKPSRDICQRGTSLTIQCQVDSQVTMMFWYRQQPGQSLTLIATANQGSEATYESGFVIDKFPISRPNLTFSTLTVSNMSPEDSSIYLCSVSGDGYTFGSGTRLTVV.

In its sample, this clonotype was seen many times. V and J are TRBV7-9 and TRBJ2-1; 10 positions agree with TRBD1. The CDR3 is 15 residues long. The germline V gene encodes CDR1 SEHNR and CDR2 FQNEAQ (reference sequence). Unmatched junction bases numbered 9, after V lost 2 bases and J lost 11 bases. The CDR3 sequence is CASSLPDRGILQQFF. CDR3 coding DNA: TGTGCCAGCAGCTTACCGGACAGGGGGATCCTTCAGCAGTTCTTC.

There are many counts of this clonotype. The V and J genes are TRBV12-3 or TRBV12-4 and TRBJ2-5; 8 nucleotides agree with TRBD1. The V gene end was trimmed by 4 bases and the J gene end by 2 bases; junction bases not matched to a gene: 3. This CDR3 region has 14 residues. The CDR3 spells CASSYGQGQETQYF. The CDR3 DNA sequence: TGTGCCAGCAGTTACGGACAGGGTCAAGAGACCCAGTACTTC.

The rearrangement joins TRBV4-1 to TRBJ2-1; the match to TRBD2 covers 7 bases. Germline CDR1 and CDR2: MGHRA and YSYEKL. This CDR3 region has 19 residues. V lost 3 bases and J lost 8; bases outside the gene matches: 22. Written as DNA, the CDR3 is TGCGCCAGCAGCCATAGACGCGCCGTCTGGGGGGGAGTTGGCGATGAGCAGTTCTTC. Protein sequence: CASSHRRAVWGGVGDEQFF.

This clonotype was observed at least ten times. The rearrangement joins TRBV18 to TRBJ2-1, with D perhaps being TRBD1 or TRBD2 (6 bases each). The germline V and J ends were trimmed by 3 bases and 4 bases, with 10 bases remaining between them. The V gene's germline CDR1 is KGHSH and CDR2 LQKENI. CDR3 length equals 14 residues. The CDR3 loop is CASSPRGPYNEQFF. In DNA form, the CDR3 reads TGTGCCAGCTCACCCCGGGGGCCATACAATGAGCAGTTCTTC.

By frequency in the sample, this clonotype is medium-sized (0.01 to 0.1%). The chain is built from TRBV4-1 and TRBJ2-5; D may correspond to TRBD1 or TRBD2 (5 bases each). Germline V gene data show CDR1 as MGHRA and CDR2 as YSYEKL. The V and J ends lost 1 base and 4 bases respectively, with 13 bases between them. CDR3 length: 15 residues. CDR3 nucleotide sequence: TGCGCCAGCAGCCAAGGGCGTGGGGGAAGAGAGACCCAGTACTTC. It codes for CASSQGRGGRETQYF.

This clonotype is medium-sized within its sample. The rearrangement links TRBV29-1 to TRBJ1-1, with unresolved D. The length of the CDR3 is 11 residues. The V gene's germline CDR1 is SQVTM and CDR2 ANQGSEA. The CDR3 loop is CTTGRPTEAFF. For the CDR3, the DNA is TGCACCACGGGGAGGCCGACTGAAGCTTTCTTT.

The chain employs TRBV28 and TRBJ1-5; D remains ambiguous. CDR1 and CDR2 from the germline V gene are MDHEN and SYDVKM. The CDR3 has 14 residues. V lost 3 bases and J 0 bases, leaving 6 bases between the germline ends. For the CDR3, the DNA is TGTGCCAGCAGTTTGTTTGGTAGCAATCAGCCCCAGCATTTT. This encodes CASSLFGSNQPQHF.

This clonotype qualifies as medium-sized. As DNA, the CDR3 is TGTGCCAGCAGTTTATCTTCCCTCCTGGAGCAGTTCTTC. Translation gives CASSLSSLLEQFF. This chain links TRBV27 with TRBJ2-1; D not resolved. Germline V gene lookup returns CDR1 MNHEY and CDR2 SMNVEV (reference sequence). The V gene lost 0 bases and the J gene lost 10 bases, with 10 bases spanning the gap. This CDR3 has 13 amino acids.

The table lists this clonotype with many counts. The chain has TRBV20-1 and TRBJ2-3, with D perhaps given as TRBD1 or TRBD2 (5 bases each). Per the germline V gene, CDR1 is DFQATT and CDR2 is SNEGSKA (reference sequence). The V gene lost 0 bases and the J gene lost 0 bases, with 16 bases spanning the gap. The CDR3 length is 17 residues. The CDR3 sequence is CSARDLGTPSSTDTQYF. CDR3 nucleotides: TGCAGTGCTAGAGATCTGGGGACGCCTTCTAGCACAGATACGCAGTATTTT.

In the case of this clonotype: Being one base from a much bigger clone, this may be a read error. The CDR3 DNA follows: TGTGCCACGACCAGGACTAGCTTACATGAGCAGTTCTTC. It translates to CATTRTSLHEQFF. The chain recombines TRBV15 with TRBJ2-1, with 8 bases lining up with TRBD2. The length of the CDR3 is 13 residues. V lost 9 bases to trimming and J lost 8 bases; unmatched junction nucleotides: 9. The germline CDR1 and CDR2 sequences are LNHNV and YYDKDF (reference sequence).

This clonotype was detected many times. V usage is TRBV29-1 and J usage is TRBJ1-4; 8 bases map to TRBD1. V lost 4 bases, J lost 7 bases, and 8 bases stayed unmatched. Germline V CDR1 and CDR2: SQVTM, ANQGSEA. The CDR3 runs 14 residues. CDR3 loop: CSVGWQGAREKLFF. The CDR3 DNA is TGCAGCGTTGGCTGGCAGGGGGCGCGTGAAAAACTGTTTTTT. Full variable domain (rest looked up from reference TRBV29-1 and TRBJ1-4): SAVISQKPSRDICQRGTSLTIQCQVDSQVTMMFWYRQQPGQSLTLIATANQGSEATYESGFVIDKFPISRPNLTFSTLTVSNMSPEDSSIYLCSVGWQGAREKLFFGSGTQLSVL.

The chain employs TRBV19 and TRBJ1-1; D remains unclear. The V gene lost 3 bases and the J gene lost 3 bases, with 8 bases spanning the gap. The CDR3 has 13 amino acids. Germline V gene data show CDR1 as LNHDA and CDR2 as SQIVND (reference sequence). CDR3 region: CASSMKGDTEAFF. The CDR3 region has the DNA TGTGCCAGTAGTATGAAGGGCGACACTGAAGCTTTCTTT.